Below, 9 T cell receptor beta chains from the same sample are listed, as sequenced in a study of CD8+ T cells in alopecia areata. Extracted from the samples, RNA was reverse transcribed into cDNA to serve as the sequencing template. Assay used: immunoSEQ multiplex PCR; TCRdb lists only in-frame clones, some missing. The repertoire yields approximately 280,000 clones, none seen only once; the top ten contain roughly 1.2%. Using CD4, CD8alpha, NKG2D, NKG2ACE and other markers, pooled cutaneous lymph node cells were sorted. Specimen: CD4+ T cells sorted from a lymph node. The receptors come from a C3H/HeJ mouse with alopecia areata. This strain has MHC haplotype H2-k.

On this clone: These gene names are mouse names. The sequenced CDR3 bases are TGTGCCAGCAGTGAGACAGGGGGCGTTGCAGAA. Translating gives CASSETGGVAE. The CDR3, in full, reads CASSETGGVAETLYF. V gene TRBV13-1 combines with J gene TRBJ2-3; 10 bases are shared with TRBD1. The CDR3 is cut off 4 residues early in the read; its end comes from the germline J gene. With V trimmed by 2 bases and J by 2 bases, 2 bases remained unmatched. Per the germline V gene, CDR1 is NSHNY and CDR2 is SYGAGN. The CDR3 totals 15 residues.

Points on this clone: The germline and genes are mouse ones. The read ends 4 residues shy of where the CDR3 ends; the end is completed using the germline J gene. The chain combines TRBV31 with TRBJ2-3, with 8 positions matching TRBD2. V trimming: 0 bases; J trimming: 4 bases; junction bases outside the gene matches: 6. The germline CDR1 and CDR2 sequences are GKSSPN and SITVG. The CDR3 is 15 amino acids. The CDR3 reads CAWSLEGGRSETLYF. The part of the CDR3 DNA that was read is TGTGCCTGGAGTCTAGAGGGGGGGCGCTCAGAA.

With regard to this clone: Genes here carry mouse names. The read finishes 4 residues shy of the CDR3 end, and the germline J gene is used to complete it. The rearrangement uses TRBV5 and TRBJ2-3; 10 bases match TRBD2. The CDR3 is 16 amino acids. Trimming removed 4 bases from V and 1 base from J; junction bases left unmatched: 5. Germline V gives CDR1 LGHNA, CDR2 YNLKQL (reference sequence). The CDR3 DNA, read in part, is TGTGCCAGCAGCCCCTGGGGGGGCGCGGGTGCAGAA. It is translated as CASSPWGGAGAE. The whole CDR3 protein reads CASSPWGGAGAETLYF.

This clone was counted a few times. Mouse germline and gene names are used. The CDR3 spells CASSDAADAEQFF. The DNA read from the CDR3 is TGTGCCAGCAGTGATGCAGCGGATGCT. The chain links TRBV13-3 to TRBJ2-1; D gene ambiguous. The observed sequence ends 4 residues before the CDR3 terminus, with the missing tail filled in from the germline J gene. CDR1 and CDR2 (germline): NNHDY, SYVADS. The CDR3 totals 13 residues. Trimming stripped 0 bases from V and 5 bases from J, with 6 bases between.

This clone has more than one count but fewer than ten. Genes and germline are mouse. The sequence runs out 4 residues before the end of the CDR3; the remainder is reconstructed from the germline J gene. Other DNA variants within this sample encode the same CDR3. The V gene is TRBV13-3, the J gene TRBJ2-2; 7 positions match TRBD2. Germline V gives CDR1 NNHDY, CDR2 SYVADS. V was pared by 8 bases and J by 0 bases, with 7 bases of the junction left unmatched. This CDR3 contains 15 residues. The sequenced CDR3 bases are TGTGCCAGTAGTCCTGGGGGTACAAACACCGGG. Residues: CASSPGGTNTG. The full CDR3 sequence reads CASSPGGTNTGQLYF.

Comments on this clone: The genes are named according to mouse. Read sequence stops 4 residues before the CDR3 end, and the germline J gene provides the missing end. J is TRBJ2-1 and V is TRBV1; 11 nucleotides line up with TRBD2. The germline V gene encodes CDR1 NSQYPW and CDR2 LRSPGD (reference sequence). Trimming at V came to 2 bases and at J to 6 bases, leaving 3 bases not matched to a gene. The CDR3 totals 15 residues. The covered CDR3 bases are TGCACCTGCAGTGCAATACTGGGGGGGCTTGCT. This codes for CTCSAILGGLA. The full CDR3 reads CTCSAILGGLAEQFF.

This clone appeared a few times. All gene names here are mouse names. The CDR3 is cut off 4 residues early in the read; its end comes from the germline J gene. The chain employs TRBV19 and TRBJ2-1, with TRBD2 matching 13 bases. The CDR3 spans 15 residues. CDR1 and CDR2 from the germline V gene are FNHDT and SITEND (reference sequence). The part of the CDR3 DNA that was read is TGTGCCAGCAGTATTATGGGACTGGGGGGGGCT. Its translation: CASSIMGLGGA. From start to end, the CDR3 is CASSIMGLGGAEQFF.

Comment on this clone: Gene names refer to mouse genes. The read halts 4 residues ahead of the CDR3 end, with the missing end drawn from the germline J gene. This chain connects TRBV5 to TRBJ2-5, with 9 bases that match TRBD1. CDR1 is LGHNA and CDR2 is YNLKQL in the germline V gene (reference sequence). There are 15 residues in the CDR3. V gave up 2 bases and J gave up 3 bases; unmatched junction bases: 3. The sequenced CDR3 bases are TGTGCCAGCAGCCAACCCGGGACAGGGCAAGAC. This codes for CASSQPGTGQD. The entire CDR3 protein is CASSQPGTGQDTQYF.

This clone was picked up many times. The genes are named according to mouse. Partial CDR3 DNA: TGTGCCTGGGACAGCTACACA. Its translation: CAWDSYT. The complete CDR3 protein is CAWDSYTEVFF. The chain recombines TRBV31 with TRBJ1-1; a possible D gene is TRBD1 (5 bases). The read ends 4 residues shy of where the CDR3 ends; the end is completed using the germline J gene. This CDR3 contains 11 residues. V gave up 5 bases and J gave up 3 bases, with 7 bases separating them. Germline V gives CDR1 GKSSPN, CDR2 SITVG. The full variable domain, in which reference TRBV31 and TRBJ1-1 provide the parts outside the CDR3, is AQTIHQWPVAEIKAVGSPLSLGCTIKGKSSPNLYWYWQATGGTLQQLFYSITVGQVESVVQLNLSASRPKDDQFILSTEKLLLSHSGFYLCAWDSYTEVFFGKGTRLTVV.